The 9 T cell receptor beta chains listed next were all sequenced from one sample in a study of blood T cell repertoires in COVID-19 (dated by TCRdb to the early 2020s). The protocol used for the library was the immunoSEQ multiplex PCR assay. Drawn from immuneACCESS, this table holds only the in-frame rearrangements with V and J called that TCRdb kept. Clones are partly lost; checked studies trace under half to an unresolved V gene and leave the rest unexplained. For this sample the table gives fewer than 400,000 clones, of which around 90% were detected only once. Around 10% of the sample goes to the ten largest clones. The specimen sequenced was PBMCs or T cells enriched from blood (not recorded which). These receptors were collected from a woman aged 18-35 years who had recovered from COVID-19.

This clone was seen only once. The gene calls are TRBV28 and TRBJ2-2, with 9 nucleotides matching TRBD2. V trimming: 3 bases; J trimming: 4 bases; junction bases outside the gene matches: 15. The length of the CDR3 is 19 residues. CDR1 MDHEN and CDR2 SYDVKM come from the germline V gene. The CDR3 bases are TGTGCCAGCAGTTTTCCTATTGGGCGGGAGGGCCATCGCACCGGGGAGCTGTTTTTT. It is translated as CASSFPIGREGHRTGELFF.

V is TRBV7-9 and J is TRBJ2-7; maybe TRBD2 (6 bases). Trimming shortened V by 5 bases and J by 2 bases, and 10 bases separated the two germline ends. The CDR3 covers 13 residues. The germline V gene encodes CDR1 SEHNR and CDR2 FQNEAQ (reference sequence). Written as DNA, the CDR3 is TGTGCCAGCAGCCTCCCGGGGGCCTACGAGCAGTACTTC. Protein: CASSLPGAYEQYF.

J is TRBJ2-7 and V is TRBV5-1; 7 bases line up with TRBD1. With 5 bases clipped from V and 3 bases from J, the junction kept 8 bases outside the gene matches. The germline gives CDR1 SGHRS, CDR2 YFSETQ. This CDR3 has 14 amino acids. For the CDR3, the DNA is TGCGCCAGCAGGTGGGGGACAGCCGACTACGAGCAGTACTTC. It translates to CASRWGTADYEQYF.

The chain uses TRBV4-3 and TRBJ2-1; D gene uncertain. The germline V gene has CDR1 LGHNA and CDR2 YSLEER. Deletions cut 0 bases from V and 4 bases from J, with 7 bases between. The CDR3 has 14 residues. The CDR3 DNA is TGCGCCAGCAGCCAAGAGTTGGCATACAATGAGCAGTTCTTC. This encodes CASSQELAYNEQFF.

The J gene is TRBJ1-6, the V gene TRBV7-2, with D perhaps TRBD1 (5 bases). The CDR3 spans 15 residues. Trimming removed 5 bases from V and 7 bases from J, with 15 bases in between. Germline V gene lookup returns CDR1 SGHTA and CDR2 FQGNSA. CDR3 loop: CASSPATGGNSPLHF. The CDR3 nucleotides read TGTGCCAGCAGCCCAGCTACTGGGGGGAATTCACCCCTCCACTTT.

This chain links TRBV25-1 with TRBJ1-2; D unclear. V dropped 3 bases and J dropped 5 bases, with 10 bases sitting between them. The CDR3 is 13 amino acids. CDR1 is MGHDK, CDR2 SYGVNS, per germline. The chain's CDR3 is CASSDPEIYGYTF. The CDR3 DNA reads as TGTGCCAGCAGTGACCCCGAGATATATGGCTACACCTTC.

The chain joins TRBV7-9 to TRBJ2-7; possible D gene TRBD1, 5 bases. The CDR3 length is 12 residues. CDR1 SEHNR and CDR2 FQNEAQ come from the germline V gene (reference sequence). V lost 5 bases to trimming and J lost 3 bases, with 8 bases between them. The CDR3 region is CASSPTDYEQYF. CDR3 nucleotide sequence: TGTGCCAGCAGCCCGACAGACTACGAGCAGTACTTC.

This clone was counted a few times. The chain employs TRBV3-1 (or the pseudogene TRBV3-2) and TRBJ2-2; the match to TRBD2 covers 12 bases. CDR3 length: 16 residues. The germline gives CDR1 LGHDT, CDR2 YNNKEL (reference sequence). V lost 3 bases to trimming and J lost 5 bases; unmatched junction nucleotides: 4. CDR3 bases: TGTGCCAGCAGCCACGGACTAGCGGGGACAACCGGGGAGCTGTTTTTT. Translated: CASSHGLAGTTGELFF.

The genes are TRBV25-1 and TRBJ2-1; TRBD1 matches at 8 bases. The germline CDR1 and CDR2 sequences are MGHDK and SYGVNS. J lost 5 bases, V lost 6 bases, and 6 bases had no gene match. The CDR3 has 14 residues. CDR3 sequence reads: CASRPRTGNNEQFF. In nucleotides, the CDR3 is TGTGCCAGCAGACCTCGGACAGGGAACAATGAGCAGTTCTTC.